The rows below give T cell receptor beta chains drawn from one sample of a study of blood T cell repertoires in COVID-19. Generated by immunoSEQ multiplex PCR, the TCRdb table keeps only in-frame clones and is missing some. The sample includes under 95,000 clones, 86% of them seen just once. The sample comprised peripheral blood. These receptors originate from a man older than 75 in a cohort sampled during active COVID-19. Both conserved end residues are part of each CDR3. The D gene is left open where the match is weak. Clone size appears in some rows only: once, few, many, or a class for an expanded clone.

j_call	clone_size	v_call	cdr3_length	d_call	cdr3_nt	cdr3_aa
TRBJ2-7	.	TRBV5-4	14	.	TGTGCCAGCAGCTCCCCTGTAGGGGACTACGAGCAGTACTTC	CASSSPVGDYEQYF
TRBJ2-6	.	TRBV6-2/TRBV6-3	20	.	TGTGCCAGCAGTTACTTGACTTCGGTTGAGGGGGTGGCCGGGGCCAACGTCCTGACTTTC	CASSYLTSVEGVAGANVLTF
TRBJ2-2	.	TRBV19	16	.	TGTGCCAGTAGTACCCTCCCTAGACTCGGCACCGGGGAGCTGTTTTTT	CASSTLPRLGTGELFF
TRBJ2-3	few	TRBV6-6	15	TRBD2	TGTGCCAGCAGAACGACTAGCGGGGGTGTAGATACGCAGTATTTT	CASRTTSGGVDTQYF
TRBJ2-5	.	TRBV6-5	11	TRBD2	TGTGCCAGCATATGGGAGGGGACCCAGTACTTC	CASIWEGTQYF
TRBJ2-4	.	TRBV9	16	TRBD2	TGTGCCAGCAGTCGTAGCGGGGGTAAGGCCAAAAACATTCAGTACTTC	CASSRSGGKAKNIQYF
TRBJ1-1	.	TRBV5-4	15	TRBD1	TGTGCCAGCAGCCCCACGACAGGGGGCAAGATTGAAGCTTTCTTT	CASSPTTGGKIEAFF
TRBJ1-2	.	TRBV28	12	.	TGTGCCAGCAGAGGACAAGGCCTTGGCTACACCTTC	CASRGQGLGYTF
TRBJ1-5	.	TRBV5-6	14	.	TGTGCCAGCAGCCGGGGTACGTTAATTCAGCCCCAGCATTTT	CASSRGTLIQPQHF
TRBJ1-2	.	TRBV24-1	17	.	TGTGCCACCAGTGATTTTAGGTCCGGACAGTCTAACTATGGCTACACCTTC	CATSDFRSGQSNYGYTF
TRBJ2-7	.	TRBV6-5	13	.	TGTGCCACTACGGAATCTGGGGGCCTCGAGCAGTACTTC	CATTESGGLEQYF
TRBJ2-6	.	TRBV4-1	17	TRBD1	TGCGCCAGCAGTCCCTCGGGACAGGGGTCGGGGGCCAACGTCCTGACTTTC	CASSPSGQGSGANVLTF
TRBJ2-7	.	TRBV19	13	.	TGTGCCAGTAGTCAGAAGATCTCCTACGAGCAGTACTTC	CASSQKISYEQYF
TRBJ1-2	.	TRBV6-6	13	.	TGTGCCAGCAGTTACGACAGCTCCTATGGCTACACCTTC	CASSYDSSYGYTF
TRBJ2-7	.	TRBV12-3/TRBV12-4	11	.	TGTGCCAGCAGTTTAATCGGGAGGCAGTACTTC	CASSLIGRQYF
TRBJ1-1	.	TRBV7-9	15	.	TGTGCCAGCAGCCCGACTCCGAGGTCGAACACTGAAGCTTTCTTT	CASSPTPRSNTEAFF
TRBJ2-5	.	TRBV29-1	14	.	TGCAGCGTTGAAGGCGCTCAAGGGAGGGAGACCCAGTACTTC	CSVEGAQGRETQYF
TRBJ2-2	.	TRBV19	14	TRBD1	TGTGCCAGTAGTCCACAGGGGGCGCCCGGGGAGCTGTTTTTT	CASSPQGAPGELFF
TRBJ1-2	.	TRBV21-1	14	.	TGTGCCAGCAGAGTCGGGGACAGAAGAGATGGCTACACCTTC	CASRVGDRRDGYTF
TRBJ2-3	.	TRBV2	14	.	TGTGCCAGCAGTGAACTGAGGGGCACAGATACGCAGTATTTT	CASSELRGTDTQYF
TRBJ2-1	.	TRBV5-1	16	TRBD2	TGCGCCAGCAGCCCGGCGAGGACTAGCAGCTACAATGAGCAGTTCTTC	CASSPARTSSYNEQFF
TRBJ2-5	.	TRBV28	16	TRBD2	TGTGCCAGCAGTTTAGACGGACTAGCGGGGTTCAAGACCCAGTACTTC	CASSLDGLAGFKTQYF
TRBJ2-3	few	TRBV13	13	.	TGTGCCAGCAGCGCGGGTATATCCGATACGCAGTATTTT	CASSAGISDTQYF
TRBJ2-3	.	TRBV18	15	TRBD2	TGTGCCAGCTCACCGGCTAGCGGGGGCAGGATGGCGCAGTATTTT	CASSPASGGRMAQYF
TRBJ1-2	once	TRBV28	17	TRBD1	TGTGCCAGCAGCGAACTAAGCGGGGACAGGGGGCTGTATGGCTACACCTTC	CASSELSGDRGLYGYTF
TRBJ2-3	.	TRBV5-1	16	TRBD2	TGCGCCAGCAGCTCCGGACTAGCGGGTGAGGCAGATACGCAGTATTTT	CASSSGLAGEADTQYF
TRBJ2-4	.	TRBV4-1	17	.	TGCGCCAGCAGCCAAGATTTGCGGGGAGTAGCGGAAAACATTCAGTACTTC	CASSQDLRGVAENIQYF
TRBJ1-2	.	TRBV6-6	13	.	TGTGCCAGCAGATCCACAGGTTATTATGGCTACACCTTC	CASRSTGYYGYTF
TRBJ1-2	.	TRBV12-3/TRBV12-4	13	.	TGTGCCAGCAGTTTAAGTGGGCACAATGGCTACACCTTC	CASSLSGHNGYTF
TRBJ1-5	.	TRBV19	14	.	TGTGCCAGTAGTTTTCCTGGAGACCGTATGCCCCAGCATTTT	CASSFPGDRMPQHF
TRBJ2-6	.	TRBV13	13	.	TGTGCCAGCAGCCCATCTGGGGCCAACGTCCTGACTTTC	CASSPSGANVLTF
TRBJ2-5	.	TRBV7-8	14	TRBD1	TGTGCCAGCAGCTTAGAACAGGGGTCAGAGACCCAGTACTTC	CASSLEQGSETQYF
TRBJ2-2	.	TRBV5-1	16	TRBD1	TGCGCCAGCAGCGCGGGGACAGGGGGATTTACCGGGGAGCTGTTTTTT	CASSAGTGGFTGELFF
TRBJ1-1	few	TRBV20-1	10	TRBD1	TGCAGTGCTTGGGACAGGGAAGCTTTCTTT	CSAWDREAFF
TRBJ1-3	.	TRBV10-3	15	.	TGTGCCATCAGGCCGACGGACTCAATCGGAAACACCATATATTTT	CAIRPTDSIGNTIYF
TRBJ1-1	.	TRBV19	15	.	TGTGCCAGTAGTATAGGAGGCAGATTTCACACTGAAGCTTTCTTT	CASSIGGRFHTEAFF
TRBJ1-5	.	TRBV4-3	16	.	TGCGCCAGCAGCCAAGATCGAGGGAATCGCAATCAGCCCCAGCATTTT	CASSQDRGNRNQPQHF